The 32 T cell receptor beta chains listed next were all sequenced from one sample in a study of cytotoxic CD8 clonotypes in ibrutinib-treated CLL. Clones were read by immunoSEQ multiplex PCR, and TCRdb kept only the in-frame ones, dropping some. The sample includes approximately 100,000 clones, 50% to 65% of them seen just once. The starting material was PBMCs, obtained after 24 months of ibrutinib treatment. All receptors come from a human donor with chronic lymphocytic leukemia.

The table lists this clone with a few counts. The chain has TRBV4-1 and TRBJ1-2; tentative D call: TRBD1 (5 bases). V gave up 3 bases and J gave up 4 bases, with 15 bases separating them. The CDR3 runs to 15 residues. Germline CDR1 is MGHRA and CDR2 is YSYEKL. The CDR3 DNA is TGCGCCAGCAGCCAGTTCCAGGGCCCCTTCTATGGCTACACCTTC. It yields the protein CASSQFQGPFYGYTF.

The V gene is TRBV5-1, the J gene TRBJ2-1; D assignment may be TRBD1 or TRBD2 (5 bases each). CDR1 is SGHRS, CDR2 YFSETQ, per germline. The CDR3 length is 14 residues. V dropped 2 bases and J dropped 5 bases, with 11 bases sitting between them. CDR3 region: CASSFRDANNEQFF. CDR3 DNA sequence: TGCGCCAGCAGCTTCCGGGACGCCAACAATGAGCAGTTCTTC. Using reference TRBV5-1 and TRBJ2-1 for the parts outside the CDR3, the full variable domain is KAGVTQTPRYLIKTRGQQVTLSCSPISGHRSVSWYQQTPGQGLQFLFEYFSETQRNKGNFPGRFSGRQFSNSRSEMNVSTLELGDSALYLCASSFRDANNEQFFGPGTRLTVL.

The V gene is TRBV20-1, the J gene TRBJ2-7; D ambiguous. The CDR3 has 11 amino acids. Per the germline V gene, CDR1 is DFQATT and CDR2 is SNEGSKA (reference sequence). Trimming shortened V by 3 bases and J by 3 bases, and 6 bases separated the two germline ends. The CDR3 DNA reads TGCAGTGCTAGCCCCCACTACGAGCAGTACTTC. This translates into CSASPHYEQYF.

This clone was seen only a few times. This rearrangement joins TRBV9 to TRBJ2-1; TRBD2 is a possible D gene (6 bases). Germline CDR1 SGDLS, CDR2 YYNGEE. The CDR3 has 15 amino acids. Trimming shortened V by 4 bases and J by 0 bases, and 11 bases separated the two germline ends. CDR3 loop: CASSPVGGSYNEQFF. The CDR3 DNA sequence: TGTGCCAGCAGCCCAGTGGGGGGCTCCTACAATGAGCAGTTCTTC.

The gene calls are TRBV19 and TRBJ2-1; TRBD2 matches 11 bases. Germline CDR1 LNHDA, CDR2 SQIVND (reference sequence). The V gene end was trimmed by 5 bases and the J gene end by 0 bases; junction bases not matched to a gene: 15. The CDR3 runs to 20 residues. Written as DNA, the CDR3 is TGTGCCAGTAGTTCATATAGCGGGGGGGTTGCCCAGAGCTCCTACAATGAGCAGTTCTTC. This sequence encodes CASSSYSGGVAQSSYNEQFF.

The rearrangement links TRBV6-6 to TRBJ1-5, with D unclear. The CDR3 has 15 amino acids. Germline CDR1 is MNHNY and CDR2 is SVGAGI (reference sequence). V was trimmed by 7 bases and J by 3 bases, leaving 16 bases between them. DNA of the CDR3: TGTGCCAGCAACTCCCCCCTCGGGAACAATCAGCCCCAGCATTTT. Translating it yields CASNSPLGNNQPQHF.

The chain joins TRBV5-1 to TRBJ2-7; 9 bases fit TRBD1. J gave up 4 bases and V 3 bases, and 14 bases lay outside the gene matches. The CDR3 contains 17 residues. Looked up from germline, CDR1 is SGHRS and CDR2 is YFSETQ. For the CDR3, the DNA is TGCGCCAGCAGCTCCCTACTGACAGGGGGTAAAAAATACGAGCAGTACTTC. As protein: CASSSLLTGGKKYEQYF.

The genes are TRBV9 and TRBJ2-3, with 9 bases identical to TRBD2. Germline CDR1 and CDR2: SGDLS and YYNGEE. V lost 3 bases, J lost 4 bases, and 6 bases stayed unmatched. The CDR3 runs 15 residues. The CDR3 bases are TGTGCCAGCAGCGACCGCGGGACTAGCTCAGATACGCAGTATTTT. This codes for CASSDRGTSSDTQYF.

The CDR3 reads CASSLVEGGNTGELFF. Here the CDR3 DNA reads TGTGCCAGCAGCTTAGTGGAGGGAGGGAACACCGGGGAGCTGTTTTTT. This chain joins TRBV13 and TRBJ2-2, with D tentatively TRBD2 (6 bases). V lost 1 base and J 1 base, leaving 10 bases between the germline ends. Germline CDR1 is PRHDT and CDR2 is FYEKMQ (reference sequence). The CDR3 has 16 residues.

The V call is TRBV7-8, the J call TRBJ1-5, with 7 bases identical to TRBD1. The CDR3 is 15 amino acids. Germline CDR1 and CDR2: SGHVS and FQNEAQ. V lost 4 bases, J lost 4 bases, and 7 bases stayed unmatched. CDR3: CASSSSRDSNQPQHF. CDR3 DNA sequence: TGTGCCAGCAGCTCCTCCCGGGACAGTAATCAGCCCCAGCATTTT.

This clone was detected only a few times. The chain combines TRBV28 with TRBJ2-3; TRBD2 matches 10 bases. Germline-derived CDR1 and CDR2 are MDHEN and SYDVKM. This CDR3 contains 18 residues. Unmatched junction bases numbered 18, after V lost 6 bases and J lost 6 bases. The CDR3 DNA follows: TGTGCCAGCAGCCCATTGATTACTAGCGGGGCTCTTGGGGATACGCAGTATTTT. Its protein is CASSPLITSGALGDTQYF.

The rearrangement links TRBV7-2 to TRBJ2-1; 8 bases agree with TRBD1. The CDR3 sequence is 14 residues long. V shed 3 bases and J 4 bases; nucleotides not matched to a gene: 2. Per the germline V gene, CDR1 is SGHTA and CDR2 is FQGNSA. DNA of the CDR3: TGTGCCAGCAGCTTCCGGGACAGGTACAATGAGCAGTTCTTC. This sequence encodes CASSFRDRYNEQFF.

The chain couples TRBV25-1 to TRBJ2-3; D ambiguous. Looked up from germline, CDR1 is MGHDK and CDR2 is SYGVNS. Trimming cost V 10 bases and J 0 bases, with 17 bases left between them. The CDR3 contains 15 residues. CDR3 sequence reads: CATRQRASSTDTQYF. CDR3 sequence (DNA): TGTGCCACCCGGCAAAGGGCGAGCAGCACAGATACGCAGTATTTT.

The V call is TRBV5-1, the J call TRBJ2-5; TRBD2 agrees at 16 bases. The CDR3 is 21 residues long. The germline gives CDR1 SGHRS, CDR2 YFSETQ. J lost 2 bases, V lost 3 bases, and 16 bases had no gene match. The CDR3 bases are TGCGCCAGCAGCTCCTCGGGACTAGCGGGGGGGCTTGTCGGTCGGCAAGAGACCCAGTACTTC. This gives the protein CASSSSGLAGGLVGRQETQYF.

The rearrangement joins TRBV28 to TRBJ2-1; 7 bases map to TRBD1. Per germline, CDR1 MDHEN and CDR2 SYDVKM. This CDR3 has 15 amino acids. The V and J ends lost 10 bases and 3 bases, in that order; junction bases with no gene match: 12. The CDR3 DNA reads TGTGCCACCTTCGGCGGACAGGACCGCTACAATGAGCAGTTCTTC. Encoded protein: CATFGGQDRYNEQFF.

The chain has TRBV7-8 and TRBJ2-3; D possibly corresponds to TRBD2 (6 bases). The CDR3 has 14 amino acids. V was cut by 8 bases and J by 3 bases, with 15 bases left in between. The germline gives CDR1 SGHVS, CDR2 FQNEAQ. CDR3 sequence reads: CASGVVGGTDTQYF. In DNA form, the CDR3 reads TGTGCCAGCGGGGTGGTGGGGGGAACAGATACGCAGTATTTT.

This clone has only one observation. This chain connects TRBV7-2 to TRBJ2-1; perhaps TRBD1 as D (6 bases). Germline-derived CDR1 and CDR2 are SGHTA and FQGNSA. V shed 5 bases and J shed 9 bases, with 14 bases lying between them. The CDR3 is made up of 13 amino acids. The CDR3 reads CASSLNDRLEQFF. The CDR3 bases are TGTGCCAGCAGCCTTAATGACAGGCTTGAGCAGTTCTTC. Combining the CDR3 with reference TRBV7-2 and TRBJ2-1 gives the whole variable domain GAGVSQSPSNKVTEKGKDVELRCDPISGHTALYWYRQSLGQGLEFLIYFQGNSAPDKSGLPSDRFSAERTGGSVSTLTIQRTQQEDSAVYLCASSLNDRLEQFFGPGTRLTVL.

This clone has only a few counts. This chain joins TRBV13 and TRBJ1-2; 9 bases are a match to TRBD1. The J segment lost 4 bases and the V segment lost 5 bases, leaving 5 bases of the junction unmatched. This CDR3 has 14 residues. Germline CDR1 is PRHDT and CDR2 is FYEKMQ (reference sequence). For the CDR3, the DNA is TGTGCCAGCAGCCCTCGGGACAGGGTCTATGGCTACACCTTC. Amino acids: CASSPRDRVYGYTF.

The V call is TRBV11-2, the J call TRBJ1-3, with D perhaps matching TRBD1 (5 bases). V lost 5 bases to trimming and J lost 3 bases, with 14 bases between them. This CDR3 region has 15 residues. CDR1 and CDR2 from the germline V gene are SGHAT and FQNNGV. The CDR3 DNA sequence: TGTGCCAGCAGCGGTCAAGGGGTTGGTGGAAACACCATATATTTT. It codes for CASSGQGVGGNTIYF.

This sequence joins TRBV5-6 and TRBJ1-5, with D possibly being TRBD1 (5 bases). This CDR3 has 15 residues. The V gene lost 3 bases and the J gene lost 7 bases, with 17 bases spanning the gap. Per the germline V gene, CDR1 is SGHDT and CDR2 is YYEEEE. The CDR3 DNA reads as TGTGCCAGCAGCTCTTCCCAGGGTCTGGGACAGCCCCAGCATTTT. Translation: CASSSSQGLGQPQHF.

The rearrangement joins TRBV25-1 to TRBJ2-3; possible D gene TRBD1, 5 bases. V was shortened by 0 bases and J by 1 base, with 14 bases between the two germline ends. Germline CDR1 and CDR2: MGHDK and SYGVNS. The CDR3 runs 17 residues. CDR3 DNA sequence: TGTGCCAGCAGTGAATATGTATTAGGGGCCCGCACAGATACGCAGTATTTT. This translates into CASSEYVLGARTDTQYF.

A few counts support this clone. The rearrangement joins TRBV4-2 to TRBJ2-1; 7 nucleotides match TRBD1. Germline CDR1 is LGHNA and CDR2 is YNFKEQ. This CDR3 comprises 15 residues. Trimming took 1 base from V and 4 from J; bases not matched to a gene: 4. The CDR3 region has the DNA TGTGCCAGCAGCCAAGCCGGGACAGTATACAATGAGCAGTTCTTC. This codes for CASSQAGTVYNEQFF.

The chain joins TRBV6-6 to TRBJ2-5; TRBD1 matches at 7 bases. The ends lost 2 bases at V and 3 bases at J; junction bases unmatched: 3. The CDR3 spans 14 residues. The V gene's germline CDR1 is MNHNY and CDR2 SVGAGI (reference sequence). The CDR3 spells CASSYEGQKETQYF. The CDR3 nucleotides are TGTGCCAGCAGTTACGAGGGACAGAAAGAGACCCAGTACTTC.

This chain joins TRBV5-6 and TRBJ2-1; 10 bases are shared with TRBD2. Trimming took 3 bases from V and 8 from J; bases not matched to a gene: 11. Germline-derived CDR1 and CDR2 are SGHDT and YYEEEE. The CDR3 covers 16 residues. The DNA for the CDR3 is TGTGCCAGCAGCTCACCCGGGACTAGCGCTAGCCATGAGCAGTTCTTC. Its translation: CASSSPGTSASHEQFF.

This clone was seen a handful of times. V gene TRBV6-5 combines with J gene TRBJ1-6, with D tentatively TRBD1 (5 bases). The germline V and J ends were trimmed by 6 bases and 6 bases, with 15 bases remaining between them. The CDR3 runs to 15 residues. Looked up from germline, CDR1 is MNHEY and CDR2 is SVGAGI. CDR3 DNA: TGTGCCAGCAGCTCTCGGGACCCTACTAATTCACCCCTCCACTTT. Translation gives CASSSRDPTNSPLHF.

This chain links TRBV7-2 with TRBJ2-7, with 9 nucleotides matching TRBD1. J was trimmed by 9 bases and V by 1 base; bases with no gene match: 7. CDR1 and CDR2 (germline): SGHTA, FQGNSA. This CDR3 region has 14 residues. CDR3 residues: CASSLDSGQGRQYF. The CDR3 DNA reads TGTGCCAGCAGCTTAGACTCGGGACAGGGTAGGCAGTACTTC.

This chain's CDR3 is CASSVETFPRGELFF. In nucleotides, the CDR3 is TGTGCCAGCAGCGTTGAAACATTTCCTCGCGGGGAGCTGTTTTTT. This sequence joins TRBV9 and TRBJ2-2; unclear D gene. V lost 2 bases and J 7 bases, leaving 15 bases between the germline ends. From germline, CDR1 is SGDLS and CDR2 YYNGEE. CDR3 length: 15 residues.

V gene TRBV14 combines with J gene TRBJ2-3; 8 bases agree with TRBD2. Germline trimming cut 2 bases from V and 1 base from J; bases unmatched to any gene: 2. This CDR3 comprises 15 residues. CDR1 and CDR2 (germline): SGHDN, FVKESK. The CDR3 DNA reads as TGTGCCAGCAGCCAAAGCGGGGGTCGCACAGATACGCAGTATTTT. Translating gives CASSQSGGRTDTQYF.

The CDR3 DNA is TGTGCCAGCAGTGTAACCGGTTTCCAAGAGACCCAGTACTTC. Protein: CASSVTGFQETQYF. This chain links TRBV9 with TRBJ2-5; D gene ambiguous. With 5 bases removed from V and 1 base from J, the gap between germline ends came to 12 bases. The CDR3 consists of 14 residues. Germline V gene data show CDR1 as SGDLS and CDR2 as YYNGEE.

V is TRBV6-1 and J is TRBJ2-7, with 9 nucleotides matching TRBD1. The CDR3 is made up of 16 amino acids. V lost 1 base, J lost 3 bases, and 7 bases stayed unmatched. Germline-derived CDR1 and CDR2 are MNHNS and SASEGT. The CDR3 coding sequence is TGTGCCAGCAGTGAAGAGACGGGACAGGGTTTCTACGAGCAGTACTTC. Residues: CASSEETGQGFYEQYF.

This clone was found a few times. J is TRBJ2-2 and V is TRBV25-1, with D perhaps matching TRBD1 (7 bases). Trimming cost V 5 bases and J 7 bases, with 11 bases left between them. CDR1 MGHDK and CDR2 SYGVNS come from the germline V gene. The CDR3 loop spans 13 amino acids. The CDR3 DNA follows: TGTGCCAGCAGTCCCCAGGGGGGCGGGGAGCTGTTTTTT. Translated: CASSPQGGGELFF. The whole variable domain, filled in from reference TRBV25-1 and TRBJ2-2, reads EADIYQTPRYLVIGTGKKITLECSQTMGHDKMYWYQQDPGMELHLIHYSYGVNSTEKGDLSSESTVSRIRTEHFPLTLESARPSHTSQYLCASSPQGGGELFFGEGSRLTVL.

The sample holds a few counts of this clone. The V and J genes are TRBV11-3 and TRBJ2-5, with D hard to call. The CDR3 has 15 amino acids. The V end lost 2 bases, the J end lost 4 bases, and 14 bases lay between the germline ends. Germline lookup yields CDR1 SGHNT and CDR2 YENEEA. The CDR3 DNA sequence: TGTGCCAGCAGCTTAAGCCTATCGGTCCCAGAGACCCAGTACTTC. This gives the protein CASSLSLSVPETQYF. The variable domain in full, completed from reference TRBV11-3 and TRBJ2-5, reads EAGVVQSPRYKIIEKKQPVAFWCNPISGHNTLYWYLQNLGQGPELLIRYENEEAVDDSQLPKDRFSAERLKGVDSTLKIQPAELGDSAVYLCASSLSLSVPETQYFGPGTRLLVL.